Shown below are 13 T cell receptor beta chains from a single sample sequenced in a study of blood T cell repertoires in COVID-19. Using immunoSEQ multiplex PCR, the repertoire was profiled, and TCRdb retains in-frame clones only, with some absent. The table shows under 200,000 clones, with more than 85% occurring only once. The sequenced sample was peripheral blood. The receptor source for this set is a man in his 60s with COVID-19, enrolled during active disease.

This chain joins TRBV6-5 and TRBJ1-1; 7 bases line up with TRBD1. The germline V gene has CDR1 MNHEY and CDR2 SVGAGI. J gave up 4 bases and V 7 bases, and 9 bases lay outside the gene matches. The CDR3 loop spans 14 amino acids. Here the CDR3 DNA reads TGTGCCAGCAAGAAAACCGGGACAGCCACTGAAGCTTTCTTT. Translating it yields CASKKTGTATEAFF.

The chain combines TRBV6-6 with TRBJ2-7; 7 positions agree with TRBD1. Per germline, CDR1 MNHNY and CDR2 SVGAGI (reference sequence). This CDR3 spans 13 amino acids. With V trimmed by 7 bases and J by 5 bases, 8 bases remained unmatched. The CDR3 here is CASTTDRRHEQYF. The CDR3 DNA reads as TGTGCCAGCACCACGGACAGGAGGCACGAGCAGTACTTC.

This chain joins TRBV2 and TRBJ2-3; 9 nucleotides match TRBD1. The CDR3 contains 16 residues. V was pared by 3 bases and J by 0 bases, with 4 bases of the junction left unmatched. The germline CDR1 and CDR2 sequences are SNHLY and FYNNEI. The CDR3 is CASSENRGLSTDTQYF. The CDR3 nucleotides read TGTGCCAGCAGTGAGAACAGGGGGCTAAGCACAGATACGCAGTATTTT.

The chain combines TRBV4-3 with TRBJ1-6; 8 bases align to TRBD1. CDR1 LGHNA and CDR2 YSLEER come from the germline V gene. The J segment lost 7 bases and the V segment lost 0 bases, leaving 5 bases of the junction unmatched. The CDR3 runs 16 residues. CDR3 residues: CASSQDVGTGNSPLHF. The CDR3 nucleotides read TGCGCCAGCAGCCAAGACGTTGGGACAGGCAATTCACCCCTCCACTTT.

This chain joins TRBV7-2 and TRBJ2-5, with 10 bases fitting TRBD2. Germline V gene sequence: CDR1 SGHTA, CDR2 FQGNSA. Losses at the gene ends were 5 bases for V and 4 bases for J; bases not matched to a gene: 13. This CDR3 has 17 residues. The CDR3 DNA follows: TGTGCCAGCAGCAAAGAGGGGGTAGCGGGGGGCCCAGAGACCCAGTACTTC. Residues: CASSKEGVAGGPETQYF.

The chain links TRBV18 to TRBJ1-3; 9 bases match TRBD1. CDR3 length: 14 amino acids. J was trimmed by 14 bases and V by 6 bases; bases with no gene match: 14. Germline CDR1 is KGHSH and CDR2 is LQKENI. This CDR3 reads CASSDNPGQGAVYF. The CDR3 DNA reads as TGTGCCAGCTCGGACAATCCGGGACAGGGTGCAGTATATTTT. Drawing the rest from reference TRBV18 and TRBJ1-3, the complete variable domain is NAGVMQNPRHLVRRRGQEARLRCSPMKGHSHVYWYRQLPEEGLKFMVYLQKENIIDESGMPKERFSAEFPKEGPSILRIQQVVRGDSAAYFCASSDNPGQGAVYFGEGSWLTVV.

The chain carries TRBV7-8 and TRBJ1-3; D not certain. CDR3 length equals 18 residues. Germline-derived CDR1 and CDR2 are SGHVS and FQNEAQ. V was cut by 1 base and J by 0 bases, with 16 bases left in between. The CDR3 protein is CASSLGVRVGGSGNTIYF. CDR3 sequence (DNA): TGTGCCAGCAGCTTAGGTGTGAGGGTCGGAGGCTCTGGAAACACCATATATTTT.

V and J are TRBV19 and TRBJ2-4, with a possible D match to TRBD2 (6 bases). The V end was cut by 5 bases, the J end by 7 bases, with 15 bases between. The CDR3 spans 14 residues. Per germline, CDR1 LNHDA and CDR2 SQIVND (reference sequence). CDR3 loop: CASSPREPRNIQYF. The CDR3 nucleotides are TGTGCCAGTAGTCCTCGGGAGCCCCGGAACATTCAGTACTTC.

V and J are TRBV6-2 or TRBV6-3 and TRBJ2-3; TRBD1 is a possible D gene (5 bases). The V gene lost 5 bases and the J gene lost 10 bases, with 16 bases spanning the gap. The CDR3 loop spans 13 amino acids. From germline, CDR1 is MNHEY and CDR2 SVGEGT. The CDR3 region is CASSTGLDYPQYF. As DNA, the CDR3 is TGTGCCAGCAGTACAGGTCTAGATTACCCGCAGTATTTT.

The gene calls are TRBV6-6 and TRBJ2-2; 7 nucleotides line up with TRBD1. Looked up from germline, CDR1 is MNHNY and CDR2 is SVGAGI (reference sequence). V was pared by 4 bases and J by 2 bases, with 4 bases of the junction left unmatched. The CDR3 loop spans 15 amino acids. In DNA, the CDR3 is TGTGCCAGCAGTTCCGGGACAGTTAACACCGGGGAGCTGTTTTTT. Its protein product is CASSSGTVNTGELFF.

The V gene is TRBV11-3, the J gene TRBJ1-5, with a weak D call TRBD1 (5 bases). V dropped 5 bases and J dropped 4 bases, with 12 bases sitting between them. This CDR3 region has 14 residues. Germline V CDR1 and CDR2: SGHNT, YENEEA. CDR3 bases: TGTGCCAGCAGCCCCGGGGGGGTGAATCAGCCCCAGCATTTT. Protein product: CASSPGGVNQPQHF. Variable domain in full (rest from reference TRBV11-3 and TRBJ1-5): EAGVVQSPRYKIIEKKQPVAFWCNPISGHNTLYWYLQNLGQGPELLIRYENEEAVDDSQLPKDRFSAERLKGVDSTLKIQPAELGDSAVYLCASSPGGVNQPQHFGDGTRLSIL.

The CDR3 region is CASSQDIGTEAFF. CDR3 DNA sequence: TGTGCCAGCAGCCAAGATATCGGCACTGAAGCTTTCTTT. The rearrangement links TRBV4-2 to TRBJ1-1, with D uncertain. This CDR3 is built from 13 residues. The germline V gene encodes CDR1 LGHNA and CDR2 YNFKEQ. Trimming took 0 bases from V and 4 from J, leaving 6 bases between them.

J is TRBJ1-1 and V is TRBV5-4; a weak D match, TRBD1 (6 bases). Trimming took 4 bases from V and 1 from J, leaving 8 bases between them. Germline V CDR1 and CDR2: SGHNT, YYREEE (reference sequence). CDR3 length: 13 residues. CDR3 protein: CASSKTGNTEAFF. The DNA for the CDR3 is TGTGCCAGCAGCAAGACAGGGAACACTGAAGCTTTCTTT. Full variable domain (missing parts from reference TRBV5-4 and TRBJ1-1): ETGVTQSPTHLIKTRGQQVTLRCSSQSGHNTVSWYQQALGQGPQFIFQYYREEENGRGNFPPRFSGLQFPNYSSELNVNALELDDSALYLCASSKTGNTEAFFGQGTRLTVV.